Sequencing of this TCR beta chain was carried out in a study of shared clonotypes between healthy human individuals. The assay was immunoSEQ multiplex PCR, and TCRdb's table has in-frame clones only and misses some. The profile shows over 2,000,000 clones, roughly 93% of them singletons. In germline, CDR1 is MNHEY, CDR2 SMNVEV (reference sequence). CDR3 length: 13 amino acids. The V gene lost 4 bases and the J gene lost 6 bases, with 13 bases spanning the gap. CD8 cells regarded as naive lacked CD45RO, were positively chosen for CCR7, and omitted terminally differentiated effector memory CD45RA+ cells. Adults of Caucasian background living in Nashville, Tennessee made up all donors.

The specimen was naive CD8+ T cells from PBMCs. The chain uses TRBV27 and TRBJ2-7, with a weak D call TRBD1 (6 bases). This clonotype was sampled from a man younger than 35 in good health. Some clones in this sample may be carry-over from other donors' samples. CDR3 nucleotide sequence: TGTGCCAGCAGTTACCCAGGGGCGGGCGAGCAGTACTTC. Its translation is CASSYPGAGEQYF.